This is a list of T cell receptor beta chains from one sample in a study of response to subunit inactivated influenza vaccine. TCRdb recomputed calls from the RT-PCR reads with MiXCR, one row per CDR3 protein. The table records about 700,000 distinct CDR3 sequences, roughly 15% of them present only once. The sequenced sample was PBMCs from blood, obtained 14 to 15 days before vaccination. The receptors stem from a man aged 45-65 years who received an inactivated influenza vaccine. Each CDR3 is given with its conserved first and last residue. D genes are given only for firm matches. Rows give clone size only sometimes, using once, few, many, or a class for an expanded clone.

J	size	D	V	CDR3	DNA
TRBJ2-5	many	.	TRBV4-2	CASSQGNQFQETQYF	TGTGCCAGCAGCCAGGGGAATCAGTTTCAAGAGACCCAGTACTTC
TRBJ1-2	.	.	TRBV29-1	CSVAGLQAWGYTF	TGCAGCGTTGCTGGGTTACAGGCCTGGGGCTACACCTTC
TRBJ2-3	many	.	TRBV12-3/TRBV12-4	CASSPARVNTQYF	TGTGCCAGCAGCCCCGCCAGGGTGAATACGCAGTATTTT
TRBJ2-2	.	.	TRBV12-3/TRBV12-4	CASSRPGWGHTGELFF	TGTGCCAGCAGTCGCCCGGGGTGGGGACACACCGGGGAGCTGTTTTTT
TRBJ2-7	few	.	TRBV20-1	CSAPRQPLAYEQYF	TGCAGTGCTCCAAGACAGCCCTTAGCCTACGAGCAGTACTTC
TRBJ2-7	few	TRBD2	TRBV20-1	CSARDRAGGEYEQYF	TGCAGTGCTAGAGATCGAGCGGGAGGGGAGTACGAGCAGTACTTC
TRBJ2-3	many	.	TRBV12-3/TRBV12-4	CASSLGPRTDTQYF	TGTGCCAGCAGTTTAGGACCGCGCACAGATACGCAGTATTTT
TRBJ2-3	few	.	TRBV20-1	CSARWQLTDTQYF	TGCAGTGCTAGATGGCAGCTCACAGATACGCAGTATTTT
TRBJ2-7	.	TRBD1	TRBV12-3/TRBV12-4	CASTKAGQGEKEQYF	TGTGCCAGCACTAAGGCGGGACAGGGGGAGAAGGAGCAGTACTTC
TRBJ2-3	.	.	TRBV2	CAGGTFTDTQYF	TGTGCCGGGGGGACGTTCACAGATACGCAGTATTTT
TRBJ2-5	.	.	TRBV9	CASSVATQGRQETQYF	TGTGCCAGCAGCGTAGCTACCCAGGGTAGGCAAGAGACCCAGTACTTC
TRBJ2-1	.	.	TRBV25-1	CASTPESYNEQFF	TGTGCCAGCACCCCCGAGTCCTACAATGAGCAGTTCTTC
TRBJ1-2	.	TRBD1	TRBV6-6	CASRTGGGDGYTF	TGTGCCAGCCGAACAGGGGGCGGGGATGGCTACACCTTC
TRBJ2-7	.	.	TRBV5-1	CASGERDRGYEQYF	TGCGCCAGCGGCGAGCGGGACAGAGGCTACGAGCAGTACTTC